What follows are 5 T cell receptor beta chains derived from one specimen sequenced in a study of shared clonotypes between healthy human individuals. Naivety among CD8 cells was defined by CD45RO negativity and positive CCR7 selection, thereby excluding terminally differentiated effector memory CD45RA+ cells. TCRdb keeps only in-frame clones here, not all; method: immunoSEQ multiplex PCR. The sample includes about 1,900,000 clones, around 96% of them seen just once. The sequenced sample consisted of naive CD8+ T cells sorted from blood. Receptors were obtained from a man younger than 35 in good health.

The chain couples TRBV19 to TRBJ1-1; TRBD1 is a possible D gene (5 bases). Germline V gives CDR1 LNHDA, CDR2 SQIVND (reference sequence). Trimming took 4 bases from V and 0 from J, leaving 15 bases between them. The CDR3 consists of 16 residues. The chain's CDR3 is CASSTQGIDMNTEAFF. CDR3 in DNA: TGTGCCAGTAGTACCCAGGGAATCGACATGAACACTGAAGCTTTCTTT.

The chain uses TRBV27 and TRBJ1-2; unclear D gene. This CDR3 region has 13 residues. V was trimmed by 3 bases and J by 7 bases, leaving 12 bases between them. From germline, CDR1 is MNHEY and CDR2 SMNVEV (reference sequence). The CDR3 DNA is TGTGCCAGCAGTTTTTCTGCCTATGGTGGCTACACCTTC. Residues: CASSFSAYGGYTF.

This chain links TRBV7-9 with TRBJ1-1, with 7 bases identical to TRBD1. Germline CDR1 SEHNR, CDR2 FQNEAQ (reference sequence). The CDR3 runs 15 residues. V lost 5 bases to trimming and J lost 6 bases; unmatched junction nucleotides: 12. In DNA, the CDR3 is TGTGCCAGCAGCCCACCACAGGGGCTCATTGCTGAAGCTTTCTTT. This encodes CASSPPQGLIAEAFF.

J is TRBJ1-1 and V is TRBV9; 7 bases are shared with TRBD1. There are 15 residues in the CDR3. CDR1 SGDLS and CDR2 YYNGEE come from the germline V gene. V gave up 0 bases and J gave up 4 bases; unmatched junction bases: 6. CDR3 in DNA: TGTGCCAGCAGCGTAGGATCAGGGGGGACCACTGAAGCTTTCTTT. This sequence encodes CASSVGSGGTTEAFF.

The chain joins TRBV6-5 to TRBJ2-7, with 10 nucleotides matching TRBD1. The V gene's germline CDR1 is MNHEY and CDR2 SVGAGI. Trimming removed 0 bases from V and 7 bases from J; junction bases left unmatched: 9. The CDR3 is 16 residues long. CDR3: CASSYSYTGTGEEQYF. CDR3 DNA sequence: TGTGCCAGCAGTTACTCGTATACCGGGACAGGGGAGGAGCAGTACTTC.